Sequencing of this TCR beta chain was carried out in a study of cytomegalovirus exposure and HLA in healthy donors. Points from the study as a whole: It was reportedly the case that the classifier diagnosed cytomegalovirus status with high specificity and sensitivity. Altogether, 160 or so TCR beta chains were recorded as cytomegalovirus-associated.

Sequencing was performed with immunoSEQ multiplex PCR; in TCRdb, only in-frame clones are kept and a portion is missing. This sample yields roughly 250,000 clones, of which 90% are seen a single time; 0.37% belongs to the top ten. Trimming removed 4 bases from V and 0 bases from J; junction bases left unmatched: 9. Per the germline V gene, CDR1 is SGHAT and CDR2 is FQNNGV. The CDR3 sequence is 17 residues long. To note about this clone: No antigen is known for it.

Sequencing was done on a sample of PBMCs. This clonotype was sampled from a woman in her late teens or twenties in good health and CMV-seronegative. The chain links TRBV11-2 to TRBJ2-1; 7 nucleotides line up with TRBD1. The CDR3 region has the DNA TGTGCCAGCAGCTACACGACAGGGTCGAGCTCCTACAATGAGCAGTTCTTC. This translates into CASSYTTGSSSYNEQFF.